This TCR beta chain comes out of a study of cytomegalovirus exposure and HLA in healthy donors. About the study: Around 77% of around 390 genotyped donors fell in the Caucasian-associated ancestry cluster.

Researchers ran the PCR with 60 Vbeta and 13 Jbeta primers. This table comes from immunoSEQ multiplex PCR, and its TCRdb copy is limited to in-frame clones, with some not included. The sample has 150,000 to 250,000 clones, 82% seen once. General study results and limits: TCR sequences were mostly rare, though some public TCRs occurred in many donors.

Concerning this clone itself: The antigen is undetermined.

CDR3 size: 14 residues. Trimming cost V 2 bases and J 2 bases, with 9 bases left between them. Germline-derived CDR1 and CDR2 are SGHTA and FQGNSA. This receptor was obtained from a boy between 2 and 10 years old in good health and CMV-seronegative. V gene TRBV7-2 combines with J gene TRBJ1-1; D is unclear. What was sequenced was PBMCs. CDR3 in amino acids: CASSLYKLNTEAFF. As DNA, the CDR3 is TGTGCCAGCAGCTTATATAAGCTAAACACTGAAGCTTTCTTT.